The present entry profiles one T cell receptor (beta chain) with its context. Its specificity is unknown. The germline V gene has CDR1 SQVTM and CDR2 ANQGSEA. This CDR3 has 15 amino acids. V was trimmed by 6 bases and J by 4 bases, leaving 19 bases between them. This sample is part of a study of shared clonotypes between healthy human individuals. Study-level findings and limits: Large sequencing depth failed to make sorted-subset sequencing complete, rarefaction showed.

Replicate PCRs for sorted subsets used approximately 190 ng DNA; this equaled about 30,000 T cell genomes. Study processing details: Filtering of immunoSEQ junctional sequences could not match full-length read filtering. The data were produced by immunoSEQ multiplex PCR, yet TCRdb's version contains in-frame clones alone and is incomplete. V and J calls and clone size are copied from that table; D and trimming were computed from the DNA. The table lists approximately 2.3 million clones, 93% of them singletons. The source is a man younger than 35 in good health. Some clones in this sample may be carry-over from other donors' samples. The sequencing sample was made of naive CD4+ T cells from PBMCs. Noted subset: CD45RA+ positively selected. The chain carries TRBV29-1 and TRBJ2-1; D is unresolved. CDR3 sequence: CSVPPHIRRYNEQFF. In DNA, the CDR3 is TGCAGCGTACCCCCTCACATAAGGCGATACAATGAGCAGTTCTTC.